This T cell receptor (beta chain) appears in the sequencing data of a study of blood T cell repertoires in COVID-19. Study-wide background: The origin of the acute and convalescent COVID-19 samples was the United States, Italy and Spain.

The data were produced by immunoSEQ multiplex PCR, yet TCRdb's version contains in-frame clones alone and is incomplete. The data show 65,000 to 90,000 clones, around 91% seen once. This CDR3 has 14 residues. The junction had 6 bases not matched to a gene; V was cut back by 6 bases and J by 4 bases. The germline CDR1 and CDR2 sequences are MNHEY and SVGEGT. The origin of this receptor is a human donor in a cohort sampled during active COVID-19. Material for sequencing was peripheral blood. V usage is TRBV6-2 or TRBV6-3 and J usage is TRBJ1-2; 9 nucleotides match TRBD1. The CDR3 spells CASRYRDRVYGYTF. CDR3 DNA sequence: TGTGCCAGCAGATACCGGGACAGGGTCTATGGCTACACCTTC.